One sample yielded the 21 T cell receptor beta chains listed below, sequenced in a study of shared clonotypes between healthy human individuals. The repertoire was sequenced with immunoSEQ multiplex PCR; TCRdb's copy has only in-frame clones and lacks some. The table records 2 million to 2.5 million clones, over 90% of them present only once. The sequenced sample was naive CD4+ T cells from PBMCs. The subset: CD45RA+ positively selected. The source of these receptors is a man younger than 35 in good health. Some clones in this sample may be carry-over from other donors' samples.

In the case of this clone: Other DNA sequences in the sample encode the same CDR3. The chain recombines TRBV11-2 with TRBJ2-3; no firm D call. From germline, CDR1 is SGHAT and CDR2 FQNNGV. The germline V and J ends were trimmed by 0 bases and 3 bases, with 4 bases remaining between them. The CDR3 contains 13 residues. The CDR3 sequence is CASSLDPTDTQYF. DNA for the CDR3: TGTGCCAGCAGCTTAGACCCGACAGATACGCAGTATTTT.

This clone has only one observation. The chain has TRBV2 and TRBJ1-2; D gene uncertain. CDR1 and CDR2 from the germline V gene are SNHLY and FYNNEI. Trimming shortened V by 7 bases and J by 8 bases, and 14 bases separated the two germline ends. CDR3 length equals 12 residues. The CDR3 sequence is CASTEPGRGYTF. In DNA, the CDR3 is TGTGCCAGCACCGAACCCGGGAGGGGCTACACCTTC.

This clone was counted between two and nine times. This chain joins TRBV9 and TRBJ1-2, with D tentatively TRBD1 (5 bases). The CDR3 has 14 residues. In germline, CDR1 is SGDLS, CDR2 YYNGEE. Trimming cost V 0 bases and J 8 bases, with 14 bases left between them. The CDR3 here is CASSVGGTSGGYTF. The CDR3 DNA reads TGTGCCAGCAGCGTAGGGGGGACCTCCGGCGGCTACACCTTC.

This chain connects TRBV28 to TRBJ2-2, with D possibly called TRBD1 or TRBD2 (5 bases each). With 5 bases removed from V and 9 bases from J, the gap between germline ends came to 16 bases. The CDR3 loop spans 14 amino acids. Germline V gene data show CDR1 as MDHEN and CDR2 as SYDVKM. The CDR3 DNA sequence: TGTGCCAGCAGTCAAACAGGAGGCGGAAGGGAGCTGTTTTTT. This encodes CASSQTGGGRELFF. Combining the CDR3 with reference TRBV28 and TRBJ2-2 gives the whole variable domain DVKVTQSSRYLVKRTGEKVFLECVQDMDHENMFWYRQDPGLGLRLIYFSYDVKMKEKGDIPEGYSVSREKKERFSLILESASTNQTSMYLCASSQTGGGRELFFGEGSRLTVL.

The CDR3 bases are TGTGCCTGGGGACAGGGCGGTAGTGGCTACACCTTC. It specifies CAWGQGGSGYTF. The chain employs TRBV30 and TRBJ1-2, with TRBD1 matching over 8 bases. This CDR3 is built from 12 residues. From germline, CDR1 is GTSNPN and CDR2 SVGIG (reference sequence). The trim removed 5 bases at V and 7 bases at J, leaving 6 bases unmatched.

CDR3: CASSLGTHFNTEAFF. Written as DNA, the CDR3 is TGTGCCAGCAGCTTAGGTACCCATTTTAACACTGAAGCTTTCTTT. This rearrangement joins TRBV7-9 to TRBJ1-1; D is unresolved. V lost 1 base and J lost 2, with 11 bases in between. The CDR3 is 15 amino acids. CDR1 is SEHNR, CDR2 FQNEAQ, per germline (reference sequence). The full variable domain, with the rest looked up from reference TRBV7-9 and TRBJ1-1, is DTGVSQNPRHKITKRGQNVTFRCDPISEHNRLYWYRQTLGQGPEFLTYFQNEAQLEKSRLLSDRFSAERPKGSFSTLEIQRTEQGDSAMYLCASSLGTHFNTEAFFGQGTRLTVV.

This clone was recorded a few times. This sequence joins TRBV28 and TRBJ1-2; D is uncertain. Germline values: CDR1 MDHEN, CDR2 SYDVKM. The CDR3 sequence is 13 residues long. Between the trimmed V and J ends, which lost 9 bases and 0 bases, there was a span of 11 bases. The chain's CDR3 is CASAGKANYGYTF. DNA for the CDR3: TGTGCCAGTGCAGGCAAAGCTAACTATGGCTACACCTTC.

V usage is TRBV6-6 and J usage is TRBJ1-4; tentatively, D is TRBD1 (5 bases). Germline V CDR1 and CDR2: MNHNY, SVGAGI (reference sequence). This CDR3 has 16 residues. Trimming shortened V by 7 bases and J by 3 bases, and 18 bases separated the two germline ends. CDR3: CASKGRIVKANEKLFF. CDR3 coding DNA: TGTGCCAGCAAGGGGCGAATCGTTAAAGCTAATGAAAAACTGTTTTTT.

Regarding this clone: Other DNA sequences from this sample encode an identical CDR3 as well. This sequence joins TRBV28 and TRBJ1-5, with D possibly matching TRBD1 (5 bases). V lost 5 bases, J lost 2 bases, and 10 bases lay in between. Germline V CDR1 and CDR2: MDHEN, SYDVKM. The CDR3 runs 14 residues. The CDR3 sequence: CASSPAGGNQPQHF. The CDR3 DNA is TGTGCCAGCAGTCCGGCGGGGGGCAATCAGCCCCAGCATTTT.

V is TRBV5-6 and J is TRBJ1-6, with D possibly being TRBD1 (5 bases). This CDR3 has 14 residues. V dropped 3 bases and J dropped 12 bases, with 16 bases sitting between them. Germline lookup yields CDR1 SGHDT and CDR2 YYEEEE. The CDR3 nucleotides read TGTGCCAGCAGCTATTTCGGGGCAACAGGACCCCTCCACTTT. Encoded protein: CASSYFGATGPLHF.

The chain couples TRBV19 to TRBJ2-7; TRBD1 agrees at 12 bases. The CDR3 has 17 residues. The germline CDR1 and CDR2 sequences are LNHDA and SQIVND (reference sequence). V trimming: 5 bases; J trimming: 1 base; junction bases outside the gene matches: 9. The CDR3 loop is CASSAGTGGYGSYEQYF. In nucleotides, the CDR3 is TGTGCCAGTAGTGCCGGGACAGGGGGCTACGGGTCCTACGAGCAGTACTTC.

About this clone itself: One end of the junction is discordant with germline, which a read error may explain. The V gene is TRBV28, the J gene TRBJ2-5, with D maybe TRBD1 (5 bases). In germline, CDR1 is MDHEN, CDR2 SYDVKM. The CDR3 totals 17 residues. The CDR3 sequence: CASSLAPQGSPQGTQYF. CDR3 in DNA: TGTGCCAGCAGTTTAGCCCCCCAGGGATCCCCCCAAGGGACCCAGTACTTC.

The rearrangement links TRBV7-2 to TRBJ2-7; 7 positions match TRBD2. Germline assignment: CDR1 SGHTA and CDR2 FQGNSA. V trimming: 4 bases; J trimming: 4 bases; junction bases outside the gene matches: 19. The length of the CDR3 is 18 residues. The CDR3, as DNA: TGTGCCAGCAGCTCATTTACTAGCGTCCGACCCCCTGGATACGAGCAGTACTTC. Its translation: CASSSFTSVRPPGYEQYF.

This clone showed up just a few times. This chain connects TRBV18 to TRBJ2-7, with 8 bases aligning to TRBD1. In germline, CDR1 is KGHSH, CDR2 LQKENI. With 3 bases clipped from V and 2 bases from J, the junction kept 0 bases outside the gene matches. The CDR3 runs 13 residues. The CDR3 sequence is CASSPTGAYEQYF. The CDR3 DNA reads TGTGCCAGCTCACCGACAGGGGCCTACGAGCAGTACTTC.

The CDR3 loop is CASSPRTGPYEQYF. The CDR3 DNA reads as TGTGCCAGTAGCCCCCGGACAGGTCCCTACGAGCAGTACTTC. This chain connects TRBV19 to TRBJ2-7, with TRBD1 matching over 7 bases. The CDR3 length is 14 residues. J lost 2 bases, V lost 6 bases, and 7 bases had no gene match. Germline V gene lookup returns CDR1 LNHDA and CDR2 SQIVND (reference sequence).

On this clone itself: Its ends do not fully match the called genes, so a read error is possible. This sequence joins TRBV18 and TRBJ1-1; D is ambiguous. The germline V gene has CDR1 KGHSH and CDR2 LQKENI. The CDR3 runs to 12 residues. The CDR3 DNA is TGTGCCAGCTCACCCGAGGGCGGGCAGCCAGCCTTT. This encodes CASSPEGGQPAF. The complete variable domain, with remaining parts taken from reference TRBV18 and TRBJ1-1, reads NAGVMQNPRHLVRRRGQEARLRCSPMKGHSHVYWYRQLPEEGLKFMVYLQKENIIDESGMPKERFSAEFPKEGPSILRIQQVVRGDSAAYFCASSPEGGQPAFGQGTRLTVV.

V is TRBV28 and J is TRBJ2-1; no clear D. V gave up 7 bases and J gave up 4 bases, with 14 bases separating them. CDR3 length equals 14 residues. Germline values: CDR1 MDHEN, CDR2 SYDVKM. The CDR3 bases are TGTGCCAGCATATCAGGAGTACGATACAATGAGCAGTTCTTC. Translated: CASISGVRYNEQFF.

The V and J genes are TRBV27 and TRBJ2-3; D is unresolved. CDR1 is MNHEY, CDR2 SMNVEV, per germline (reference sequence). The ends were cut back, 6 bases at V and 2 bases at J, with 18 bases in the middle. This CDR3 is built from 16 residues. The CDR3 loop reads CASSPLRLENTDTQYF. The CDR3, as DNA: TGTGCCAGCAGCCCCCTCCGGCTGGAAAACACAGATACGCAGTATTTT.

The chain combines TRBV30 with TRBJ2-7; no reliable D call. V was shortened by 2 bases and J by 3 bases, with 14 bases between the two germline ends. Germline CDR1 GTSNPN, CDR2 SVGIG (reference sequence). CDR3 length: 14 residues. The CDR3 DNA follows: TGTGCCTGGAGTACTCTGGAAGAACGCTACGAGCAGTACTTC. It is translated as CAWSTLEERYEQYF.

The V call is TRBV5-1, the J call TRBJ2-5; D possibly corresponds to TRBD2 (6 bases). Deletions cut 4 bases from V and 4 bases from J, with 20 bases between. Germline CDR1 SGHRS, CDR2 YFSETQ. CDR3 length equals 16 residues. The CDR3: CASSPAGTPNGETQYF. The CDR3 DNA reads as TGCGCCAGCAGCCCAGCCGGGACTCCAAACGGAGAGACCCAGTACTTC.

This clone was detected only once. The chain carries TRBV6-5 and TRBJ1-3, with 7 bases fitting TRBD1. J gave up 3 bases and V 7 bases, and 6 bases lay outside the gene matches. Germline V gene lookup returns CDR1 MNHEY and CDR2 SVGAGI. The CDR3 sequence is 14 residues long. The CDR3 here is CASTKGTVGNTIYF. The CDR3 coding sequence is TGTGCCAGCACCAAGGGGACAGTTGGAAACACCATATATTTT.